These T cell receptor beta chains were read from a single sample in a study of cytomegalovirus exposure and HLA in healthy donors. Sequenced by immunoSEQ multiplex PCR; TCRdb stores in-frame clones only, minus some. The sample shows hundreds of thousands of clones, about 88% of them seen only once. Sample: PBMCs. All receptors come from a girl aged 2 to 10 in good health and CMV-seronegative. CDR3s include the opening cysteine and the closing phenylalanine or tryptophan. D genes are given only for firm matches. Clone size is not always given. Where it is, it says once, few, many or a class for expanded clones.

j_call	d_call	clone_size	v_call	cdr3_nt	cdr3_aa
TRBJ1-1	.	.	TRBV18	TGTGCCAGCTCACTCGGACAGAGAAACACTGAAGCTTTCTTT	CASSLGQRNTEAFF
TRBJ2-5	.	.	TRBV6-7	TGTGCCAGCAGTTACGTAAAGACCCAGTACTTC	CASSYVKTQYF
TRBJ2-5	TRBD2	.	TRBV5-4	TGTGCCAGCAGCCTTACCGGCGGGGGGTCGAGCGAGACCCAGTACTTC	CASSLTGGGSSETQYF
TRBJ2-7	.	.	TRBV4-2	TGTGCCAGCAGCCAAGACGCGCGGGCCGCCCAGACCTACGAGCAGTACTTC	CASSQDARAAQTYEQYF
TRBJ1-3	.	.	TRBV15	TGTGCCACCAGCGGGGAGAGGTACGGGGGCTCTGGAAACACCATATATTTT	CATSGERYGGSGNTIYF
TRBJ1-3	.	.	TRBV6-6	TGTGCCAGCAGTTCCCCTGGGGCGGCCTCTGGAAACACCATATATTTT	CASSSPGAASGNTIYF
TRBJ2-7	TRBD2	.	TRBV6-5	TGTGCCAGCAGTTACTCGGCTAGCGGGAGAAGGTACGAGCAGTACTTC	CASSYSASGRRYEQYF
TRBJ2-7	TRBD2	.	TRBV25-1	TGTGCCAGCAGTGAAGGGAGACTAGCGGGAGCCTCCATTCGGGAGCAGTACTTC	CASSEGRLAGASIREQYF
TRBJ1-5	TRBD1	.	TRBV10-2	TGCGCCAGCAGATTGACCCGGGACAGGGGGAGTGTGGATGGCAATCAGCCCCAGCATTTT	CASRLTRDRGSVDGNQPQHF
TRBJ2-6	.	.	TRBV7-9	TGTTCCAGCAGCTTACTCCCAGGAGGTCAGTTGGGGGGGGCCAACGTCCTGACTTTC	CSSSLLPGGQLGGANVLTF
TRBJ1-6	TRBD1	.	TRBV5-4	TGTGCCAGCAGCTTGTTGGGGACAGGGGGAAATTCACCCCTCCACTTT	CASSLLGTGGNSPLHF
TRBJ1-5	TRBD1	.	TRBV19	TGTGCCAGTACCCTAAGAGGGGGCCTTTTCTCTAGCAATCAGCCCCAGCATTTT	CASTLRGGLFSSNQPQHF
TRBJ1-6	.	few	TRBV15	TGTGCCACCAGCAGAGATAGGGCAGGGAATAATTCACCCCTCCACTTT	CATSRDRAGNNSPLHF
TRBJ1-2	TRBD1	.	TRBV30	TGTGCCTGGAGTGGGACAGGGCGAGGCTACACCTTC	CAWSGTGRGYTF
TRBJ2-3	.	.	TRBV6-5	TGTGCCAGCAGGCCACACAACACAGATACGCAGTATTTT	CASRPHNTDTQYF
TRBJ1-1	.	few	TRBV6-5	TGTGCCAGCAGTTTCCGACAGCTCACTGAAGCTTTCTTT	CASSFRQLTEAFF